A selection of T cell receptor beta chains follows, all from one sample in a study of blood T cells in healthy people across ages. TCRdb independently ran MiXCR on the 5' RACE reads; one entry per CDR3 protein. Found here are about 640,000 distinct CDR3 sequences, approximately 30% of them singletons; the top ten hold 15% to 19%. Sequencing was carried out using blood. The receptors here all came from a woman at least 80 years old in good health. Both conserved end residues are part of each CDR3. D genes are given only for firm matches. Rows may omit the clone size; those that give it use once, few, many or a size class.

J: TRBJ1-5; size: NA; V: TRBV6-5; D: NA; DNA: TGTGCCAGCAGTTACTCGGGACGGGATCAGCCCCAGCATTTT; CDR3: CASSYSGRDQPQHF
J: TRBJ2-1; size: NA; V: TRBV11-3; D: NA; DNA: TGTGCCAGCAGCTTAGGTGAGCGAGGCTATGAGCAGTTCTTC; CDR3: CASSLGERGYEQFF
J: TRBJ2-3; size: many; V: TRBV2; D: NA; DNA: TGTGCCAGCTCCCCTCGTAGAGGCTTCTTAACCGGCACAGATACGCAGTATTTT; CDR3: CASSPRRGFLTGTDTQYF
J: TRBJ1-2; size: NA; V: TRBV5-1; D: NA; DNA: TGCGCCAGCAGCTTTTCGTCGGAAGGCTATGACTACACCTTC; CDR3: CASSFSSEGYDYTF
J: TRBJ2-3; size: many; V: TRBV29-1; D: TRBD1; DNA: TGCAGCGTTGAAAAGGGGGCAGTCACAGATACGCAGTATTTT; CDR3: CSVEKGAVTDTQYF
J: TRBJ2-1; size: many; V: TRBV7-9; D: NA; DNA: TGTGCCAGCAGCCACCCGGCCAGGGGTCCGAGCTCCTACAATGAGCAGTTCTTC; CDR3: CASSHPARGPSSYNEQFF
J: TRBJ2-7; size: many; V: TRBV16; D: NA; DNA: TGTGCCAGCAGCCTCTCGGCCCACGAGCAGTACTTC; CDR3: CASSLSAHEQYF
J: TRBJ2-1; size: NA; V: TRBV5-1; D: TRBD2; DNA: TGCGCCAGCAGCCCGGGACTAGCGGGCTCCCACAATGAGCAGTTCTTC; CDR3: CASSPGLAGSHNEQFF
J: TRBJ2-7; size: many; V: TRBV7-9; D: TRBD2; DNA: TGTGCCAGCAGCCCGCCTAGCGGCCGCACCTACGAGCAGTACTTC; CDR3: CASSPPSGRTYEQYF
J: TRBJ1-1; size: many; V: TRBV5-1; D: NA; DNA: TGCGCCAGCAGCTTGAGGGCAGGGAATTCCGCTGAAGCTTTCTTT; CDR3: CASSLRAGNSAEAFF
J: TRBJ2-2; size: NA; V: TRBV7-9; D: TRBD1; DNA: TGTGCCAGCAGCTTAGCTGGGACAGTCAACACCGGGGAGCTGTTTTTT; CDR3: CASSLAGTVNTGELFF
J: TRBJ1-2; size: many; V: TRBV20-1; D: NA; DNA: TGCAGTGCTGGGGGTGGGACATCCCTCCACGATGGCTACACCTTC; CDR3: CSAGGGTSLHDGYTF
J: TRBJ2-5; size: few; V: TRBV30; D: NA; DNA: TGTGCCTGGAGTGTAACGGGGTCCACTGAAGAGACCCAGTACTTC; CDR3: CAWSVTGSTEETQYF
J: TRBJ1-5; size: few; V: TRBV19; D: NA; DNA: TGTGCCAGTATTTCGGGTCGGAGCAATCAGCCCCAGCATTTT; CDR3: CASISGRSNQPQHF
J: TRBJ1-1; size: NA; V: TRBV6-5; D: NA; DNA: TGTGCCAGCGGTTACGCGGCAGGGTCTGAAGCTTTCTTT; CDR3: CASGYAAGSEAFF
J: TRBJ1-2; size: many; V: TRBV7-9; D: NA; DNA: TGTGCCAGCAGCTTGGACCTCGGTTTTGGGGATTGGCATTATGGCTACACCTTC; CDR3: CASSLDLGFGDWHYGYTF
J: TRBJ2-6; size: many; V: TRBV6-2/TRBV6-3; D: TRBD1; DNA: TGTGCCAGCGGACGGTCCGGGACAGGGGTTCCTGGGGCCAACGTCCTGACTTTC; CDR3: CASGRSGTGVPGANVLTF
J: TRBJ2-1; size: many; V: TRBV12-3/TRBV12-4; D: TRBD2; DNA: TGTGCCAGCAGTCGGCCTGGGGGCGGGGGGGTCTACAATGAGCAGTTCTTC; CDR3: CASSRPGGGGVYNEQFF
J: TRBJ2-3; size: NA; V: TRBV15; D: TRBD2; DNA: TGTGCCGCCTCTAAGCGGGGGCCTAGCACAGATACGCAGTATTTT; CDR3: CAASKRGPSTDTQYF
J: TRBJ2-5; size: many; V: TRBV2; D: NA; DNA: TGTGCCAGCAGTGGCCAGCAGGCCCTCAGTACGAGTCAGTACTTC; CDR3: CASSGQQALSTSQYF
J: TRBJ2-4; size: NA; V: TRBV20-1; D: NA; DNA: TGCAGTGCTCCGCGGGTACGCGTAGCCAAAAACATTCAGTACTTC; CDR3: CSAPRVRVAKNIQYF
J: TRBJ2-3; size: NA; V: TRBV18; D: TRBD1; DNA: TGTGCCAGCTCAGAATCGGGACAGAAAACAGATACGCAGTATTTT; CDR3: CASSESGQKTDTQYF
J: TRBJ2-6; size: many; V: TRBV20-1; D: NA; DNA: TGCAGTGCTAGGGACAGTCTCTCTGGGGCCAACGTCCTGACTTTC; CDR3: CSARDSLSGANVLTF
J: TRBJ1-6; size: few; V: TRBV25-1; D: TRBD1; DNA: TGTGCCAGCACACAAGGGACAGATAATTCACCCCCCCACTTT; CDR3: CASTQGTDNSPPHF
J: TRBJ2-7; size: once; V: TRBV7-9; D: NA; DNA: TGTGCCAGCAGCTTAGGCCCGTTCAACTACGAGCAGTACTTC; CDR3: CASSLGPFNYEQYF
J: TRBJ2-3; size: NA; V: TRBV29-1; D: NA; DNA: TGCAGCGTTGAATCGGATACGCAGTATTTT; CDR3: CSVESDTQYF
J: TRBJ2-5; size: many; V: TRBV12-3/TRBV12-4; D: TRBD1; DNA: TGTGCCAGCAGTTTAGCGAGGGGGCCGGGGGAGACCCAGTACTTC; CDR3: CASSLARGPGETQYF
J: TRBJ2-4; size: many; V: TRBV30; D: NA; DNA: TGTGCCTGGAGTGAAGGGAGAACCAAAAACATTCAGTACTTC; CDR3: CAWSEGRTKNIQYF
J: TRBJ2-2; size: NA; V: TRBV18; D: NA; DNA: TGTGCCAGCTCACTTGACCCTCAGGGCACCGGGGAGCTGTTTTTT; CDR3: CASSLDPQGTGELFF
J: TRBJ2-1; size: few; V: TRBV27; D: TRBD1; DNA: TGTGCCAGCAGTCCCCTTTGGACAGGGATCTACAATGAGCAGTTCTTC; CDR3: CASSPLWTGIYNEQFF
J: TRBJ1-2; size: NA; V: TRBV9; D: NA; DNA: TGTGCCGGCAGCGTAGCTACGGGGGGGGCCGCTAACTATGGCTACACCTTC; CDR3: CAGSVATGGAANYGYTF